A selection of T cell receptor beta chains follows, all from one sample in a study of blood T cells in healthy people across ages. TCRdb called the 5' RACE reads again in MiXCR, with one record for every CDR3 protein. The sample shows about 800,000 distinct CDR3 sequences, just under 25% of them seen only once. This sample also appeared in a second study, on T cells of mothers and their children.

The sequencing sample was made of blood. Every receptor here comes from a boy aged 5-17 years in good health. Both conserved end residues are part of each CDR3. D genes are given only for firm matches. Part of the rows lack a size; the others show once, few, many or a class for expanded clones.

cdr3_nt cdr3_aa clone_size j_call v_call d_call
TGTGCCAGCAGCCAAGTGTATGACCTCAGGCCGGACAATGAGCAGTTCTTC CASSQVYDLRPDNEQFF few TRBJ2-1 TRBV4-2 NA
TGTGCCACCTGGCGAAGACAGCATGGCTACACCTTC CATWRRQHGYTF few TRBJ1-2 TRBV28 NA
TGCAGCGTTGAAGGACTAGTCAGGTCCAGCTCCTACAATGAGCAGTTCTTC CSVEGLVRSSSYNEQFF few TRBJ2-1 TRBV29-1 NA
TGTGTCAGCAGCTTAGTCTTTGGGCCTCAGAGGATAGATACGCAGTATTTT CVSSLVFGPQRIDTQYF NA TRBJ2-3 TRBV7-9 NA
TGTGCCAGCAGCTCTAGGCTTGGCGGCATCACAGATACGCAGTATTTT CASSSRLGGITDTQYF NA TRBJ2-3 TRBV7-2 NA
TGTGCCAGCAGCTTAATGTTCCTAAAACTGTTTTTT CASSLMFLKLFF NA TRBJ1-4 TRBV7-3 NA
TGTGCCAGCAGTTCCCCGGGACAGGGGGGATTGGAGACCCAGTACTTC CASSSPGQGGLETQYF many TRBJ2-5 TRBV28 TRBD1
TGTGCCAGCAGCTTAGTGGGGGGGCCGAACACTGAAGCTTTCTTT CASSLVGGPNTEAFF NA TRBJ1-1 TRBV7-9 NA
TGCGCCAGCAGCTTGGGCAGATCTATCGAGATCCTAAACACCGGGGAGCTGTTTTTT CASSLGRSIEILNTGELFF few TRBJ2-2 TRBV5-1 NA
TGTGCCAGTAGATCCCTGACAGGGACGACGGGCTACACCTTC CASRSLTGTTGYTF few TRBJ1-2 TRBV19 TRBD1
TGCAGCGTTGAAGGGTCCGGGGAGCTGTTTTTT CSVEGSGELFF few TRBJ2-2 TRBV29-1 NA
TGTGCCAGTAGTAGCGGAGGGCTTGGCAATGAGCAGTTCTTC CASSSGGLGNEQFF few TRBJ2-1 TRBV19 NA
TGTGCCAGCAGCTCCATTACCGACAGGGATGAAAAACTGTTTTTT CASSSITDRDEKLFF NA TRBJ1-4 TRBV11-2 TRBD1
TGTGCCACCAGCAGCCGGGACTTTCAAGAGACCCAGTACTTC CATSSRDFQETQYF NA TRBJ2-5 TRBV15 NA
TGCGCCAGCAGCTTAGGTGGGGGCGATAGACTCCTGAACAATGAGCAGTTCTTC CASSLGGGDRLLNNEQFF NA TRBJ2-1 TRBV4-1 NA
TGTGCCAGCAGCAGACAGGGGAGCTCTGGAAACACCATATATTTT CASSRQGSSGNTIYF few TRBJ1-3 TRBV6-1 TRBD1
TGTGCCAGCAGCTTAGCTTCGGGAATTACCTATGGCTACACCTTC CASSLASGITYGYTF few TRBJ1-2 TRBV7-2 NA
TGCAGCTGCTCGAGGGCAGGGGACTCCTACGAGCAGTACTTC CSCSRAGDSYEQYF few TRBJ2-7 TRBV29-1 NA
TGCGCCAGCAGCTTGGCCGCAGGGGCGAACACTGAAGCTTTCTTT CASSLAAGANTEAFF NA TRBJ1-1 TRBV5-1 NA
TGCGCCAGCAGCTTGGTGGGGGCAGAGACCTATGGCTACACCTTC CASSLVGAETYGYTF NA TRBJ1-2 TRBV5-1 NA
TGTGCCACCAGTGATAATCGCGGGAGCACAGATACGCAGTATTTT CATSDNRGSTDTQYF NA TRBJ2-3 TRBV24-1 NA
TGTGCCAGCAGTTTATTGGGCGAGCAGTACTTC CASSLLGEQYF many TRBJ2-7 TRBV27 NA
TGTGCCAGCAGTCTGACAGAGAAGAACACTGAAGCTTTCTTT CASSLTEKNTEAFF NA TRBJ1-1 TRBV6-5 NA
TGCGCCAGCAGCCAAGCCGCCGGGGGGCATCAGCCCCAGCATTTT CASSQAAGGHQPQHF NA TRBJ1-5 TRBV4-3 NA
TGTGCCAGCTCACCCGTAGGGCCCTCCTACGAGCAGTACTTC CASSPVGPSYEQYF NA TRBJ2-7 TRBV18 NA
TGTGCCTTCGGGATTAGGCGGGGGACGAGCTACGAGCAGTACTTC CAFGIRRGTSYEQYF NA TRBJ2-7 TRBV10-3 TRBD2